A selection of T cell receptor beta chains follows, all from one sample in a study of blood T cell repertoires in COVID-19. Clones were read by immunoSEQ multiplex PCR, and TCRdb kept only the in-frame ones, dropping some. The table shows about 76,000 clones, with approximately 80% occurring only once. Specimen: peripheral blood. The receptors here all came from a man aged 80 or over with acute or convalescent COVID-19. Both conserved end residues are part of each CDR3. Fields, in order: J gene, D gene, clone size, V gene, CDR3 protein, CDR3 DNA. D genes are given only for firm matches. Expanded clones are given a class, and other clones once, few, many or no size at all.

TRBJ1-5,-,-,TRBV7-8,CASSLGGSKPQHF,TGTGCCAGCAGCTTGGGGGGATCTAAGCCCCAGCATTTT
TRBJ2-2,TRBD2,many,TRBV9,CASSVAQSGTNTGELFF,TGTGCCAGCAGCGTAGCTCAAAGCGGGACGAACACCGGGGAGCTGTTTTTT
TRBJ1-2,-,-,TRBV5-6,CASFLSREINYGYTF,TGTGCCAGCTTCCTTTCCAGGGAAATTAACTATGGCTACACCTTC
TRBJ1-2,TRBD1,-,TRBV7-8,CASSPLTGGSRGYTF,TGTGCCAGCAGCCCCTTGACAGGGGGCAGTCGAGGCTACACCTTC
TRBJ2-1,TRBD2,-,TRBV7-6,CASSLAFSGSLGNEQFF,TGTGCCAGCAGCTTAGCCTTTAGCGGGAGTTTAGGCAATGAGCAGTTCTTC
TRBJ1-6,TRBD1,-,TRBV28,CASRRDRVNSPLHF,TGTGCCAGCAGACGGGACAGGGTAAATTCACCCCTCCACTTT
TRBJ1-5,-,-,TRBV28,CASSLLVIQPQHF,TGTGCCAGCAGCTTATTAGTTATTCAGCCCCAGCATTTT
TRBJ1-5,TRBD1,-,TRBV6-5,CASSTGARVTQHF,TGTGCCAGCAGTACAGGGGCTAGGGTCACCCAGCATTTT
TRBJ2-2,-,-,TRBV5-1,CASSLTTRGLTGELFF,TGCGCCAGCAGCTTGACGACCCGGGGTCTCACCGGGGAGCTGTTTTTT
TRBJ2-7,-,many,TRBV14,CASSVGRTTEQYF,TGTGCCAGCAGCGTGGGACGGACTACGGAGCAGTACTTC
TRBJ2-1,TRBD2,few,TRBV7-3,CASRGGEHNEQFF,TGTGCCAGCCGGGGGGGAGAGCACAATGAGCAGTTCTTC
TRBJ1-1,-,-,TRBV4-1,CASSQEGLLGEAFF,TGCGCCAGCAGCCAAGAGGGCCTATTAGGTGAAGCTTTCTTT
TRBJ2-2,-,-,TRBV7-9,CASSLVQTGELFF,TGTGCCAGCAGCTTGGTCCAGACCGGGGAGCTGTTTTTT
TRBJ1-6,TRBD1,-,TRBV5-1,CASSPGQEISPLHF,TGCGCCAGCAGCCCCGGACAGGAAATTTCACCCCTCCACTTT
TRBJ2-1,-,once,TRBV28,CASSLATSSYNEQFF,TGTGCCAGCAGCCTAGCCACCAGCTCCTACAATGAGCAGTTCTTC
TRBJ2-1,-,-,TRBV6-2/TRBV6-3,CASSYPGTPNNEQFF,TGTGCCAGCAGTTACCCCGGGACACCCAACAATGAGCAGTTCTTC
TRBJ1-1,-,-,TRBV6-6,CASRNRPNTEAFF,TGTGCCAGCAGAAACAGGCCGAACACTGAAGCTTTCTTT
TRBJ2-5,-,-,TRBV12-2,CASRLLAGVLQETQYF,TGTGCAAGTCGCTTACTAGCGGGGGTTCTTCAAGAGACCCAGTACTTC
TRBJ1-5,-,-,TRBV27,CASSGGREPQHF,TGTGCCAGCAGTGGAGGGAGGGAGCCCCAGCATTTT
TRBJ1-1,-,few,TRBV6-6,CASMEGDIFTEAFF,TGTGCCAGCATGGAAGGGGATATATTCACTGAAGCTTTCTTT
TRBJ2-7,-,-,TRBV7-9,CASSPRGYEQYF,TGTGCCAGCAGCCCGCGGGGCTACGAGCAGTACTTC
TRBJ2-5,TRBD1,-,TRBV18,CASSPGQYQETQYF,TGTGCCAGCTCACCGGGACAGTACCAAGAGACCCAGTACTTC
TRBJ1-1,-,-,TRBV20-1,CSASQGHSNTEAFF,TGCAGTGCTAGTCAGGGACACTCGAACACTGAAGCTTTCTTT
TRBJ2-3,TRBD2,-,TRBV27,CASSLLAGGASDTQYF,TGTGCCAGCAGTCTTCTAGCGGGAGGGGCATCAGATACGCAGTATTTT
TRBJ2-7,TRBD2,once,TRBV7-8,CASRPGGAYEQYF,TGTGCCAGCAGACCCGGGGGGGCCTACGAGCAGTACTTC
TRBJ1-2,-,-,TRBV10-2,CASGADYGYTF,TGCGCCAGCGGGGCCGACTATGGCTACACCTTC
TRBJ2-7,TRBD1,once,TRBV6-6,CASSSPGQASYEQYF,TGTGCCAGCAGTTCGCCGGGACAGGCCTCCTACGAGCAGTACTTC